The TCR beta chain under discussion was sequenced for a study of cytomegalovirus exposure and HLA in healthy donors. Study summary: The use of the same platform for the 110 or so validation repertoires and the roughly 670 first-cohort repertoires was reported by a later analysis.

Notes on the study in general: While the bulk of TCR sequences proved rare, some public TCRs turned up in many donors. Per published reports, the classifier diagnosed cytomegalovirus status with high specificity and sensitivity.

Separation from the roughly 690-subject first cohort characterized the roughly 120-subject validation cohort, to which the donors belonged. CDR3 length equals 16 residues. Germline lookup yields CDR1 MNHEY and CDR2 SMNVEV (reference sequence). The V and J ends lost 4 bases and 0 bases respectively, with 15 bases between them. With regard to this clone: What it recognizes is unknown.

Sequencing used immunoSEQ multiplex PCR; TCRdb keeps in-frame clones, though not all of them. The table lists under 400,000 clones, 86% of them singletons. The chain recombines TRBV27 with TRBJ1-2; D gene unclear. The sequencing sample was made of PBMCs. The TCR was taken from a woman younger than 30 in good health and CMV-seronegative. CDR3 nucleotide sequence: TGTGCCAGCAGTTCCTCCGCAGGCGCCTCTAACTATGGCTACACCTTC. The encoded protein is CASSSSAGASNYGYTF.